Listed here are 20 T cell receptor beta chains from one sample, sequenced in a study of early T cells in non-severe SARS-CoV-2 infection. TCRdb ran MiXCR on the 5' RACE reads and lists one entry per CDR3 protein. The repertoire holds 45,000 to 55,000 distinct CDR3 sequences, with around 9.5% as singletons. The sequenced sample consisted of whole blood. All receptors derive from an adult who was a healthcare worker with PCR-confirmed SARS-CoV-2 infection or an uninfected control (not recorded which).

This chain links TRBV28 with TRBJ1-5; TRBD1 might be the D (5 bases). The V gene's germline CDR1 is MDHEN and CDR2 SYDVKM. Deletions cut 4 bases from V and 4 bases from J, with 17 bases between. The CDR3 loop spans 16 amino acids. The CDR3 DNA reads TGTGCCAGCAGTTCCCTCGCAATCGGGGCTAATCAGCCCCAGCATTTT. Translation: CASSSLAIGANQPQHF.

At least ten counts were recorded for this clonotype. The chain uses TRBV24-1 and TRBJ2-3, with 9 bases identical to TRBD1. Germline CDR1 KGHDR, CDR2 SFDVKD. V trimming: 4 bases; J trimming: 8 bases; junction bases outside the gene matches: 9. The CDR3 contains 15 residues. In DNA, the CDR3 is TGTGCCACCAGTGAAACCGGGACAGGGATGACTACGCAGTATTTT. Translation gives CATSETGTGMTTQYF.

The chain couples TRBV4-1 to TRBJ2-1, with D perhaps matching TRBD1 (6 bases). The CDR3 totals 12 residues. The germline V gene has CDR1 MGHRA and CDR2 YSYEKL. V was pared by 5 bases and J by 5 bases, with 7 bases between. CDR3 residues: CASSWTDNEQFF. CDR3 nucleotides: TGCGCCAGCAGCTGGACAGACAATGAGCAGTTCTTC.

This clonotype was counted many times. DNA of the CDR3: TGTGCCAGCAGCTTGTTGGAGAAGGAGGAAGCTTTCTTT. Its protein product is CASSLLEKEEAFF. The chain links TRBV7-9 to TRBJ1-1; no clear D. The CDR3 covers 13 residues. V lost 3 bases to trimming and J lost 8 bases, with 13 bases between them. Germline V gene data show CDR1 as SEHNR and CDR2 as FQNEAQ (reference sequence).

This clonotype was picked up many times. The chain joins TRBV25-1 to TRBJ1-5; 7 nucleotides align to TRBD1. The trim removed 6 bases at V and 0 bases at J, leaving 11 bases unmatched. The germline CDR1 and CDR2 sequences are MGHDK and SYGVNS. CDR3 length: 17 amino acids. CDR3 sequence reads: CASSPGTEDHSNQPQHF. In DNA form, the CDR3 reads TGTGCCAGCAGCCCCGGGACAGAAGATCATAGCAATCAGCCCCAGCATTTT.

This clonotype showed up many times. The CDR3 bases are TGTGCCAGCAGCCGGGGGCTCCGGGAGCAGTACTTC. Translating gives CASSRGLREQYF. The chain is built from TRBV3-1 and TRBJ2-7; perhaps TRBD1 as D (6 bases). Germline-derived CDR1 and CDR2 are LGHDT and YNNKEL (reference sequence). Trimming shortened V by 4 bases and J by 7 bases, and 11 bases separated the two germline ends. The CDR3 has 12 amino acids.

This clonotype was counted many times. The chain is built from TRBV7-2 and TRBJ1-5; D is uncertain. CDR3 length equals 15 residues. Germline V CDR1 and CDR2: SGHTA, FQGNSA. V lost 5 bases and J lost 4, with 15 bases in between. CDR3 sequence reads: CASSAHRAPNQPQHF. CDR3 nucleotide sequence: TGTGCCAGCAGCGCCCACCGGGCCCCAAATCAGCCCCAGCATTTT.

This clonotype has a count of ten or more. This chain links TRBV29-1 with TRBJ2-2; 7 bases line up with TRBD2. The V gene end was trimmed by 6 bases and the J gene end by 8 bases; junction bases not matched to a gene: 9. In germline, CDR1 is SQVTM, CDR2 ANQGSEA. This CDR3 has 13 residues. The CDR3 here is CSVRTSQAGELFF. The DNA for the CDR3 is TGCAGCGTGAGGACTAGTCAGGCGGGGGAGCTGTTTTTT.

This clonotype was recorded at least ten times. The rearrangement links TRBV7-6 to TRBJ2-5; 8 positions agree with TRBD1. V lost 5 bases and J lost 4; bases outside the gene matches: 12. The CDR3 loop spans 16 amino acids. Per germline, CDR1 SGHVS and CDR2 FNYEAQ. The CDR3 DNA is TGTGCCAGCAGCCTTACAGGGGGGCGTACGGCAGAGACCCAGTACTTC. Protein sequence: CASSLTGGRTAETQYF.

Many counts were recorded for this clonotype. This rearrangement joins TRBV10-2 to TRBJ1-1; 7 bases line up with TRBD1. CDR3 length equals 15 residues. The ends lost 6 bases at V and 2 bases at J; junction bases unmatched: 9. Germline V gene lookup returns CDR1 WSHSY and CDR2 SAAADI. The CDR3 protein is CASRGDGQANTEAFF. The CDR3 DNA is TGCGCCAGCAGGGGGGATGGACAGGCCAACACTGAAGCTTTCTTT.

This clonotype has a count of ten or more. This chain uses TRBV12-3 or TRBV12-4 with TRBJ2-5, with 8 bases fitting TRBD2. This CDR3 contains 19 residues. Trimming removed 4 bases from V and 2 bases from J; junction bases left unmatched: 18. The CDR3 loop is CASSSPEDGKREPQETQYF. The CDR3 DNA sequence: TGTGCCAGCAGTTCCCCGGAGGATGGGAAGCGGGAGCCACAAGAGACCCAGTACTTC.

In its sample, this clonotype was seen many times. The chain recombines TRBV9 with TRBJ2-3; D is uncertain. The germline CDR1 and CDR2 sequences are SGDLS and YYNGEE. This CDR3 region has 19 residues. Trimming cost V 4 bases and J 0 bases, with 24 bases left between them. The CDR3 nucleotides read TGTGCCAGCAGCTCCCAGCTCGCTTGGCAGGCCCCTAGCACAGATACGCAGTATTTT. It translates to CASSSQLAWQAPSTDTQYF.

This clonotype was counted only a few times. V and J are TRBV6-5 and TRBJ2-7, with D uncertain. V was cut by 6 bases and J by 5 bases, with 17 bases left in between. Germline V gives CDR1 MNHEY, CDR2 SVGAGI. The CDR3 is 14 amino acids. As DNA, the CDR3 is TGTGCCAGCAGACCATCCAGGTTACCTAACGAGCAGTACTTC. Translating it yields CASRPSRLPNEQYF.

This clonotype was recorded at least ten times. This chain uses TRBV11-3 with TRBJ2-4; 7 nucleotides match TRBD1. The CDR3 totals 15 residues. V was clipped by 0 bases and J by 7 bases; unmatched bases: 6. Germline lookup yields CDR1 SGHNT and CDR2 YENEEA. The DNA of the CDR3 is TGTGCCAGCAGCTTAGACTCAACAGGGGTTAACATTCAGTACTTC. This codes for CASSLDSTGVNIQYF.

This clonotype was observed many times. The chain joins TRBV5-8 to TRBJ2-1; TRBD2 matches 13 bases. Per the germline V gene, CDR1 is SGHTS and CDR2 is YDEGEE. This CDR3 comprises 17 residues. Trimming took 6 bases from V and 7 from J; bases not matched to a gene: 13. The CDR3 is CASTTETSGRRGNEQFF. CDR3 sequence (DNA): TGTGCCAGCACTACGGAGACTAGCGGGAGGCGGGGGAATGAGCAGTTCTTC.

This clonotype was observed many times. This sequence joins TRBV3-1 and TRBJ2-7, with D tentatively TRBD1 or TRBD2 (5 bases each). V gave up 1 base and J gave up 9 bases, with 13 bases separating them. Germline values: CDR1 LGHDT, CDR2 YNNKEL (reference sequence). The CDR3 loop spans 13 amino acids. The CDR3: CASSQGQGTVQYF. CDR3 in DNA: TGTGCCAGCAGCCAAGGGCAAGGGACGGTGCAGTACTTC.

The CDR3 here is CSVGRRGDYNEQFF. CDR3 bases: TGCAGCGTTGGCCGGCGGGGAGACTACAATGAGCAGTTCTTC. The V and J genes are TRBV29-1 and TRBJ2-1, with a weak D call TRBD2 (6 bases). V lost 4 bases, J lost 3 bases, and 13 bases lay in between. Germline assignment: CDR1 SQVTM and CDR2 ANQGSEA. The CDR3 sequence is 14 residues long.

The CDR3 DNA reads TGTGCCAGCAGCCAGGGACTAGCCACCTACAATGAGCAGTTCTTC. Protein sequence: CASSQGLATYNEQFF. V and J are TRBV3-1 and TRBJ2-1, with 9 nucleotides matching TRBD2. Germline V gene lookup returns CDR1 LGHDT and CDR2 YNNKEL (reference sequence). Trimming took 3 bases from V and 2 from J; bases not matched to a gene: 2. This CDR3 has 15 residues.

This clonotype was seen a few times. The J gene is TRBJ2-5, the V gene TRBV20-1; TRBD1 agrees at 9 bases. This CDR3 spans 14 amino acids. From germline, CDR1 is DFQATT and CDR2 SNEGSKA (reference sequence). V was clipped by 5 bases and J by 5 bases; unmatched bases: 9. CDR3 nucleotide sequence: TGCAGTGCTCCTCCAGGGACAGGGTTGGAGACCCAGTACTTC. Its translation is CSAPPGTGLETQYF.

This rearrangement joins TRBV10-2 to TRBJ2-3; the match to TRBD2 covers 7 bases. The germline V gene has CDR1 WSHSY and CDR2 SAAADI. Losses at the gene ends were 3 bases for V and 2 bases for J; bases not matched to a gene: 14. This CDR3 contains 18 residues. The CDR3 sequence is CASSDYTSVPENTDTQYF. The CDR3 nucleotides read TGCGCCAGCAGTGACTATACTAGCGTTCCCGAGAACACAGATACGCAGTATTTT.